This passage covers 23 T cell receptor beta chains from one sample sequenced in a study of glioma-infiltrating T cells. Using RNA template, CDR3s of TCR alpha and beta were amplified with iRepertoire arm-PCR. TCRdb reprocessed the multiplex PCR reads via MiXCR and lists one record per CDR3 protein. The table shows 100,000 to 150,000 distinct CDR3 sequences, with 20% to 25% occurring only once. The material sequenced was glioma tissue, nonneoplastic brain tissue, or PBMCs (not recorded which). The receptors shown here come from a human donor with low-grade glioma or glioblastoma, undergoing nonglioma brain surgery, or in good health (not recorded which).

J is TRBJ2-3 and V is TRBV9; D gene ambiguous. Between the trimmed V and J ends, which lost 0 bases and 4 bases, there was a span of 12 bases. The CDR3 is 15 residues long. Germline CDR1 reads SGDLS; CDR2 reads YYNGEE. The CDR3 DNA follows: TGTGCCAGCAGCGTAGCCCCGGAAGGCGCAGATACGCAGTATTTT. Amino acids: CASSVAPEGADTQYF. Full variable domain (missing parts from reference TRBV9 and TRBJ2-3): DSGVTQTPKHLITATGQRVTLRCSPRSGDLSVYWYQQSLDQGLQFLIQYYNGEERAKGNILERFSAQQFPDLHSELNLSSLELGDSALYFCASSVAPEGADTQYFGPGTRLTVL.

This clonotype was counted a single time. The chain employs TRBV6-2 or TRBV6-3 and TRBJ2-7; D is perhaps TRBD1 or TRBD2 (6 bases each). Looked up from germline, CDR1 is MNHEY and CDR2 is SVGEGT. The CDR3 has 15 residues. V lost 9 bases, J lost 6 bases, and 24 bases lay in between. The CDR3 DNA is TGTGCCAGAAGCGGGTACTGGGGGGCGGAGCTCGAGCAGTACTTC. Its protein product is CARSGYWGAELEQYF.

This chain joins TRBV5-4 and TRBJ2-3; TRBD2 aligns across 8 bases. Germline-derived CDR1 and CDR2 are SGHNT and YYREEE (reference sequence). Trimming removed 5 bases from V and 0 bases from J; junction bases left unmatched: 8. CDR3 size: 16 residues. The CDR3 region has the DNA TGTGCCAGCAGTGCTCCGGGAGGGCCGAGCACAGATACGCAGTATTTT. This sequence encodes CASSAPGGPSTDTQYF.

The chain links TRBV4-2 to TRBJ1-5; D gene uncertain. V gave up 8 bases and J gave up 0 bases, with 14 bases separating them. The CDR3 spans 15 residues. Germline V gene lookup returns CDR1 LGHNA and CDR2 YNFKEQ. The CDR3 DNA follows: TGTGCCAGCCTAGGAGGACCGATTAGCAATCAGCCCCAGCATTTT. It yields the protein CASLGGPISNQPQHF.

The rearrangement links TRBV5-6 to TRBJ2-5, with 12 positions matching TRBD2. Germline V CDR1 and CDR2: SGHDT, YYEEEE. The CDR3 sequence is 16 residues long. The ends lost 3 bases at V and 2 bases at J; junction bases unmatched: 5. The CDR3 nucleotides read TGTGCCAGCAGCTACGGACTAGCGGGATCGCAAGAGACCCAGTACTTC. Encoded protein: CASSYGLAGSQETQYF.

As concerns this clonotype: Germline is not matched at one junction end, which may reflect a read error. The rearrangement links TRBV6-5 to TRBJ1-3; D is unclear. The CDR3 runs to 14 residues. CDR1 and CDR2 from the germline V gene are MNHEY and SVGAGI. The CDR3 DNA follows: TGTGCCAGCAGTTACCTTCCCCTTGGAAACACCATATCTTTT. Translated, it gives CASSYLPLGNTISF.

Points on this clonotype: One base away lies a much larger clone, so this may be a sequencing read error. The gene calls are TRBV4-3 and TRBJ1-6; D is ambiguous. The CDR3 has 13 residues. Germline V gene data show CDR1 as LGHNA and CDR2 as YSLEER. The CDR3 coding sequence is TGCGCCAGCAGCAAAGATTCAGACTCACCCCTCCACTTT. Protein sequence: CASSKDSDSPLHF.

This clonotype was observed many times. V and J are TRBV4-3 and TRBJ2-7; perhaps D is TRBD1 or TRBD2 (5 bases each). The ends were cut back, 1 base at V and 2 bases at J, with 15 bases in the middle. The germline V gene has CDR1 LGHNA and CDR2 YSLEER. The CDR3 covers 16 residues. The CDR3 here is CASSQADGTQAYEQYF. The CDR3 DNA follows: TGCGCCAGCAGCCAAGCGGACGGGACCCAGGCCTACGAGCAGTACTTC.

This clonotype has just one count. Possible read error: a much larger clone is one base away. It is likely a read error, because the conserved phenylalanine at the end of the CDR3 is missing. The V and J genes are TRBV10-2 and TRBJ2-5, with 7 nucleotides matching TRBD1. The CDR3 spans 15 residues. Germline lookup yields CDR1 WSHSY and CDR2 SAAADI. CDR3: CASRGGTARSGTQYS. CDR3 nucleotides: TGTGCCAGCCGCGGTGGGACAGCTCGGTCCGGGACCCAGTACTCC.

In regard to this clonotype: Just one base apart from a much larger clone, this may be a read error. The chain is built from TRBV27 and TRBJ2-3; D gene unclear. CDR3 length equals 13 residues. CDR1 MNHEY and CDR2 SMNVEV come from the germline V gene (reference sequence). CDR3 nucleotide sequence: TGTACCAGCAGTTTGGCCCCCACAGATACGCAGTATTTT. Its translation: CTSSLAPTDTQYF.

The table lists this clonotype with a count of one. The V gene is TRBV4-1, the J gene TRBJ1-1; no firm D call. The V end was cut by 1 base, the J end by 6 bases, with 21 bases between. CDR1 and CDR2 from the germline V gene are MGHRA and YSYEKL. The CDR3 consists of 17 residues. The CDR3 DNA follows: TGCGCCAGCAGCCAAGTGTTATGTGCCACAGCACCTGCTGAAGCTTTCTTT. Translated, it gives CASSQVLCATAPAEAFF.

This clonotype was seen at least ten times. For the CDR3, the DNA is TGTGCCAGCAGTTTAGCCCTCCGTCTCGGGGAGACCCAGTACTTC. Amino acid sequence: CASSLALRLGETQYF. This chain uses TRBV12-3 or TRBV12-4 with TRBJ2-5; D gene ambiguous. V was shortened by 0 bases and J by 5 bases, with 13 bases between the two germline ends. The CDR3 is 15 residues long.

The sample holds many counts of this clonotype. The gene calls are TRBV2 and TRBJ1-6; 8 positions match TRBD1. Germline loops: CDR1 SNHLY, CDR2 FYNNEI. V trimming: 2 bases; J trimming: 7 bases; junction bases outside the gene matches: 4. The CDR3 is 15 residues long. The CDR3 bases are TGTGCCAGCAGTGAACTGGGACAGGAGAATTCACCCCTCCACTTT. It codes for CASSELGQENSPLHF.

The V gene is TRBV11-2, the J gene TRBJ1-2, with 7 bases fitting TRBD1. CDR1 SGHAT and CDR2 FQNNGV come from the germline V gene. This CDR3 has 16 residues. Losses at the gene ends were 3 bases for V and 2 bases for J; bases not matched to a gene: 9. CDR3 region: CASSFKGGVDNYGYTF. In nucleotides, the CDR3 is TGTGCCAGCAGCTTCAAAGGGGGCGTAGACAACTATGGCTACACCTTC.

This clonotype was recorded a few times. This rearrangement joins TRBV5-8 to TRBJ1-4; perhaps TRBD1 as D (6 bases). The CDR3 covers 18 residues. CDR1 and CDR2 from the germline V gene are SGHTS and YDEGEE. V was pared by 7 bases and J by 5 bases, with 27 bases between. Here the CDR3 DNA reads TGTGCCAGCCCACGAAACAGATGGGGGGGGCGAGAAAATGAAAAACTGTTTTTT. This encodes CASPRNRWGGRENEKLFF.

Of note for this clonotype: A read error is possible here, since a much larger clone lies one base away. V is TRBV4-3 and J is TRBJ2-3; D possibly corresponds to TRBD1 (6 bases). The length of the CDR3 is 13 residues. Germline lookup yields CDR1 LGHNA and CDR2 YSLEER. CDR3 bases: TGCGCCAGCAGCCCGTACAGGGCAGATAAGCAGTATTTT. Translating gives CASSPYRADKQYF.

This clonotype was recorded many times. V and J are TRBV6-1 and TRBJ2-7, with D possibly TRBD2 on 6 matching bases. CDR1 is MNHNS and CDR2 is SASEGT in the germline V gene. V lost 11 bases and J lost 3, with 14 bases in between. CDR3 size: 12 residues. In DNA form, the CDR3 reads TGTGCCTCGGAGGGGATAGTCTACGAGCAGTACTTC. Its protein is CASEGIVYEQYF.

This clonotype was counted many times. The chain uses TRBV28 and TRBJ2-7; a possible D gene is TRBD2 (6 bases). The CDR3 covers 16 residues. Germline V CDR1 and CDR2: MDHEN, SYDVKM. V was cut by 5 bases and J by 3 bases, with 20 bases left in between. The CDR3 coding sequence is TGTGCCAGCAGTACCCCACCGGGACTGCCAATCTACGAGCAGTACTTC. This sequence encodes CASSTPPGLPIYEQYF.

The table lists this clonotype with many counts. The genes are TRBV24-1 and TRBJ2-1; 12 nucleotides agree with TRBD2. Trimming cost V 4 bases and J 6 bases; bases outside gene matches: 6. The CDR3 sequence is 16 residues long. Germline CDR1 and CDR2: KGHDR and SFDVKD. The CDR3 region is CATSDPGLAGSNEQFF. The CDR3 nucleotides read TGTGCCACCAGTGACCCCGGACTAGCGGGATCCAATGAGCAGTTCTTC.

Note on this clonotype: This CDR3 fails to terminate in the conserved phenylalanine or tryptophan, so it likely reflects a read error. The limits of the CDR3 on the DNA are not certain, so only TCRdb's listed CDR3 is given. This rearrangement joins TRBV7-3 to TRBJ2-7; TRBD2, the D gene given by the table, was not confirmed from the DNA. The CDR3 extends over 19 residues, inclusive of both ends. CDR1 SGHTA and CDR2 FQGTGA come from the germline V gene. The CDR3 here is CASSSPQSGLAGVSVPPLG.

Note on this clonotype: A much larger clonotype is one base distant, so this may be a read error. The V and J genes are TRBV2 and TRBJ2-3, with D perhaps matching TRBD2 (5 bases). Between the trimmed V and J ends, which lost 7 bases and 0 bases, there was a span of 11 bases. Germline V gene sequence: CDR1 SNHLY, CDR2 FYNNEI. CDR3 length: 14 amino acids. In DNA form, the CDR3 reads TGTGCCAGCAATGCCCAGCGGAGCACAGATACGCAGTATTTT. It yields the protein CASNAQRSTDTQYF.

In this sample, this clonotype turned up many times. Here the CDR3 reads CASSLRGLAKNIQYF. In DNA, the CDR3 is TGTGCCAGCAGCTTAAGGGGACTAGCCAAAAACATTCAGTACTTC. The V call is TRBV7-2, the J call TRBJ2-4, with a possible D match to TRBD2 (6 bases). The CDR3 has 15 residues. Germline CDR1 is SGHTA and CDR2 is FQGNSA. Deletions cut 2 bases from V and 0 bases from J, with 8 bases between.

Turning to this clonotype: A clone one base away is much larger, so this may be a read error. The rearrangement uses TRBV27 and TRBJ1-3, with D unresolved. CDR3 size: 13 residues. Germline-derived CDR1 and CDR2 are MNHEY and SMNVEV (reference sequence). This chain's CDR3 is CSSSFVTPNTIYF. The DNA of the CDR3 is TGTTCCAGCAGTTTCGTCACGCCAAACACCATATATTTT.